A single sample gave rise to the 3 T cell receptor beta chains below, sequenced in a study of T cells in Graves' hyperthyroidism and ophthalmopathy. RNA transcripts provided the source from which TCR beta CDR3 regions were amplified. TCR CDR3 underwent first-round RT-PCR with the HTBI primer set. TCRdb reprocessed the multiplex PCR reads with MiXCR, giving one entry per CDR3 protein. The sample has roughly 500,000 distinct CDR3 sequences; 22% are singletons. The sequenced material came from blood. These receptors were collected from a woman aged 70 to 79 with Graves' ophthalmopathy.

The V and J genes are TRBV2 and TRBJ2-2; 9 bases are shared with TRBD1. This CDR3 is 13 amino acids long. Germline values: CDR1 SNHLY, CDR2 FYNNEI. J lost 5 bases, V lost 7 bases, and 2 bases had no gene match. CDR3 sequence: CASNGQGTGELFF. CDR3 sequence (DNA): TGTGCCAGCAACGGACAGGGGACCGGGGAGCTGTTTTTT.

The chain links TRBV12-3 or TRBV12-4 to TRBJ2-7; D remains ambiguous. Trimming took off 1 base at V and 0 bases at J, with 7 bases between the two ends. The CDR3 is 14 residues long. As DNA, the CDR3 is TGTGCCAGCAGTTTAGATCCTAGCTCCTACGAGCAGTACTTC. This encodes CASSLDPSSYEQYF.

The V gene is TRBV24-1, the J gene TRBJ2-1; 7 bases line up with TRBD1. CDR3 length: 15 residues. Germline CDR1 KGHDR, CDR2 SFDVKD. V lost 6 bases to trimming and J lost 6 bases; unmatched junction nucleotides: 10. CDR3 loop: CATSITGDQSNEQFF. The DNA for the CDR3 is TGTGCCACCAGTATAACAGGGGACCAGTCCAATGAGCAGTTCTTC.